The sample holds a few counts of the clone carrying this T cell receptor (beta chain). This CDR3 region has 14 residues. V was clipped by 0 bases and J by 3 bases, with 9 bases between them. The germline gives CDR1 LGHDT, CDR2 YNNKEL (reference sequence). These data come from a study of T cell repertoires in cytomegalovirus infection. About the research overall: Public TCR beta signatures were indicative of both CMV infection and a matching HLA type.

MiXCR, run by TCRdb on the reads, gives a single entry per CDR3 protein. This sample yields nearly 450,000 distinct CDR3 sequences, of which roughly 31% are seen a single time; roughly 15% belongs to the top ten. The sample taken for sequencing was PBMCs. The TCR sequence derives from a human donor in good health (CMV status not recorded). Some clones in this sample may be carry-over from other donors' samples. The chain couples TRBV3-1 to TRBJ2-7; D is ambiguous. As DNA, the CDR3 is TGTGCCAGCAGCCAAGAAGTTTGGGACTACGAGCAGTACTTC. The encoded protein is CASSQEVWDYEQYF.